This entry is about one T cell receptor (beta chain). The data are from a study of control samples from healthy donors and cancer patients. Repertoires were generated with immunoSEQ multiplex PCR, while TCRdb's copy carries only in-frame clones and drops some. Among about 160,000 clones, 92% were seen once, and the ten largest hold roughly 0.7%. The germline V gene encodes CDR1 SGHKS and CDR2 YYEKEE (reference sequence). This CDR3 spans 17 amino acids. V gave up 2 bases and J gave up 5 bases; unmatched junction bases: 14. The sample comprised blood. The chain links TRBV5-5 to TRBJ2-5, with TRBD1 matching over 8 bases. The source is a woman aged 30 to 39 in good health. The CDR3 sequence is CASSLSGARGPGETQYF. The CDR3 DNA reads TGTGCCAGCAGCTTAAGTGGGGCCAGGGGGCCGGGGGAGACCCAGTACTTC.